The source of this T cell receptor (beta chain) is a study of blood T cell repertoires in COVID-19. In terms of age and location, participants ranged from roughly 18 to 95 years and lived in fewer than 30 US areas. Assignments of participants to cohorts depended upon their own reported clinical history. Cohort 3 recovery required two negative PCRs, clearance, or symptom resolution. CDR3 length: 14 amino acids. Trimming pared 0 bases from V and 4 bases from J, leaving 9 bases between. Germline V gene lookup returns CDR1 SEHNR and CDR2 FQNEAQ (reference sequence). Only in-frame clones appear in the TCRdb table, and some are missing; sequencing was by immunoSEQ multiplex PCR. Seen here are roughly 200,000 clones, roughly four fifths observed once, and the top ten hold 10% to 15%.

This rearrangement joins TRBV7-9 to TRBJ1-2, with D possibly matching TRBD1 (6 bases). Sequencing was done on a sample of PBMCs or T cells enriched from blood (not recorded which). This clonotype originated in a man between 35 and 55 years old who had recovered from COVID-19. The CDR3 DNA sequence: TGTGCCAGCAGCTTAGCGGACAGAAGCTATGGCTACACCTTC. The encoded protein is CASSLADRSYGYTF.